The count of the clone carrying this TCR beta chain is one. What it binds is not known. This sample stems from a study of blood T cells in healthy people across ages. Regarding the study as a whole: Higher diversity, along with more naive CD4+ cells, distinguished long-lived donors from aged donors.

A J-beta primer mix and a sample-barcoded 5' primer were used in a second PCR of about 7 to 12 cycles. TCRdb reprocessed the 5' RACE reads with MiXCR, giving one entry per CDR3 protein. The sample includes a few hundred thousand distinct CDR3 sequences, 25% to 35% of them seen just once. The CDR3 totals 16 residues. Deletions cut 6 bases from V and 5 bases from J, with 22 bases between. Germline CDR1 and CDR2: WSHSY and SAAADI. This sample was also put to use in a study of T cells of mothers and their children. This second study says: When mothers and children were related, their normalized repertoire overlap, which was always slightly higher, did not differ significantly from that of unrelated pairs. Researchers found no T cell clones that were persistent and microchimeric.

What was sequenced was blood. The receptor comes from a boy younger than 10 in good health. The chain joins TRBV10-2 to TRBJ2-5, with D possibly TRBD2 on 6 matching bases. In DNA, the CDR3 is TGCGCCAGCAGGGGAAGTTGGGGAGGCGCTAGGGAGACCCAGTACTTC. Translating it yields CASRGSWGGARETQYF.